The clone carrying this T cell receptor (beta chain) was detected many times. The target antigen is unknown. For TCRbeta, the library was prepared with unique molecular identifiers. TCRdb re-analysed the PCR reads in MiXCR, keeping a single row per CDR3 protein. In the table there are some 120,000 distinct CDR3 sequences, more than 20% of which are singletons. CDR1 SGHAT and CDR2 FQNNGV come from the germline V gene. This CDR3 has 15 amino acids. V was pared by 3 bases and J by 3 bases, with 15 bases between. The sample originates from a study of T-cell reconstitution after alpha-beta-depleted transplantation in children. Study results and caveats: Surviving thymic progenitors and recipient T cells were the source of high TCRbeta diversity at day 60 in some patients. The authors attributed T-cell counts and diversity one year after transplant mostly to newly produced T cells. In patients about two months after transplant, alpha-beta T cells reportedly arose from several hundred expanded graft clones.

The chain joins TRBV11-2 to TRBJ2-7; D tentatively fits TRBD1 or TRBD2 (6 bases each). This receptor was taken from a male patient aged 2 to 10 who had a stem cell transplant for chronic granulomatous disease, so the T cells may come from the graft donor. This specimen consisted of PBMCs, mostly from graft donor cells, obtained 180 days after TCRalphabeta/CD19-depleted stem cell transplant. The CDR3 sequence: CASSFFGGPSYEQYF. CDR3 DNA: TGTGCCAGCAGCTTCTTCGGGGGCCCTAGCTACGAGCAGTACTTC.